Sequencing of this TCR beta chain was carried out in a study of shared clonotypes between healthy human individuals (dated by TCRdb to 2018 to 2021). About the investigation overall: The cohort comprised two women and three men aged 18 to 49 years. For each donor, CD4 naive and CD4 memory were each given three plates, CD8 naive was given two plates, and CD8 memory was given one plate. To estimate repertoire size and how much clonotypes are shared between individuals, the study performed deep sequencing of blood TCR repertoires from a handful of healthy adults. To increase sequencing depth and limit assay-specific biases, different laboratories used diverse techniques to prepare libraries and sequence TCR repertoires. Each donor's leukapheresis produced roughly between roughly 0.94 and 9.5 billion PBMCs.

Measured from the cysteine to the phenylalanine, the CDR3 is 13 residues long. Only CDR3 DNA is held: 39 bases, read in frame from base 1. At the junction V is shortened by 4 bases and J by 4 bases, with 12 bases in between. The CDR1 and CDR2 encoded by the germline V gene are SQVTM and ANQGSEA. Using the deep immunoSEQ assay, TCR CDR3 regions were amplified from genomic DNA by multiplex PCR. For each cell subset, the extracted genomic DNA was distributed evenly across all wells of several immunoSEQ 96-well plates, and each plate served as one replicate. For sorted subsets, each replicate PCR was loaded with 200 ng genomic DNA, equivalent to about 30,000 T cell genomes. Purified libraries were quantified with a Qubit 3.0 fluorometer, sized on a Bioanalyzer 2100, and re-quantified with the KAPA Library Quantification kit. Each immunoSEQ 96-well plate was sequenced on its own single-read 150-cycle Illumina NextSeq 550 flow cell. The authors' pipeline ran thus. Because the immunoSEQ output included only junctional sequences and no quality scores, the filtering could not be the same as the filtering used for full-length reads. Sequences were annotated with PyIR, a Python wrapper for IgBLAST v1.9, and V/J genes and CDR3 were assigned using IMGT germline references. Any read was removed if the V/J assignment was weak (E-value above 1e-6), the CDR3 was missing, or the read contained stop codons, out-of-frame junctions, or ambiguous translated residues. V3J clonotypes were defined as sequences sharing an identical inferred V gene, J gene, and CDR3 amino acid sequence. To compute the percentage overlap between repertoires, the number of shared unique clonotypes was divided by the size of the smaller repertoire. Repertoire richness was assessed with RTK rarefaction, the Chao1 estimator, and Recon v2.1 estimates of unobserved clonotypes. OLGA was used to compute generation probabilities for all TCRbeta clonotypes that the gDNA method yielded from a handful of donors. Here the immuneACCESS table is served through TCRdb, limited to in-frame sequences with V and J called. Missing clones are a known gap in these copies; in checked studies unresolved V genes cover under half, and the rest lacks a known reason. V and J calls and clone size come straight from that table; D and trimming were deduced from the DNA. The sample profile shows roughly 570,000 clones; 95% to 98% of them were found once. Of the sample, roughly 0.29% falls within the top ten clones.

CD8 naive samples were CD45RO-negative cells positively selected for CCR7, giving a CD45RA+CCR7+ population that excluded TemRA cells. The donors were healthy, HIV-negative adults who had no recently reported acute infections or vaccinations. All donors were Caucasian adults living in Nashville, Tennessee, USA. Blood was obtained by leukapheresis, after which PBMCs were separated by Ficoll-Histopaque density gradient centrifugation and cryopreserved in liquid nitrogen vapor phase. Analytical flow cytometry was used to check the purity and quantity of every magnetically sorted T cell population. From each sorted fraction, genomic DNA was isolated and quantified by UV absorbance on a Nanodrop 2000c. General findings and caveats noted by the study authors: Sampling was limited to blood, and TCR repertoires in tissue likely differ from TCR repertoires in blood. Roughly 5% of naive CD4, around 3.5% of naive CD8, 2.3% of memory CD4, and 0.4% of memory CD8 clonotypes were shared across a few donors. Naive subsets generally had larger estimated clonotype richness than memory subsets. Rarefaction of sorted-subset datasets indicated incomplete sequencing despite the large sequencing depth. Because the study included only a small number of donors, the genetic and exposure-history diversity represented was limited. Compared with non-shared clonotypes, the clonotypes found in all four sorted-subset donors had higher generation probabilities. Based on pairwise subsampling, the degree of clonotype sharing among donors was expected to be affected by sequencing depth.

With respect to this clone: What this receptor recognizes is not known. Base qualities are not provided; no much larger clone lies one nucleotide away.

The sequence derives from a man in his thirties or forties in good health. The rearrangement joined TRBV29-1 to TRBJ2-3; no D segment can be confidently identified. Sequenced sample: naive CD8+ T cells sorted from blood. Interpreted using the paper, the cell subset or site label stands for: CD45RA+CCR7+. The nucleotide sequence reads TGCAGCGTTGTAAGTCTAAGGGCAGATACGCAGTATTTT. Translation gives CSVVSLRADTQYF.